The 32 T cell receptor beta chains reported below all come from one sample, sequenced in a study of blood T cell repertoires in COVID-19. The method was immunoSEQ multiplex PCR; TCRdb's version includes in-frame clones alone and lacks a portion of them. The sample includes approximately 270,000 clones, 80% to 90% of them seen just once. Material for sequencing was peripheral blood. All receptors come from an older woman with acute or convalescent COVID-19.

V gene TRBV7-3 combines with J gene TRBJ2-3; a weak D match, TRBD1 (5 bases). V was pared by 4 bases and J by 5 bases, with 16 bases between. The CDR3 spans 15 residues. The germline V gene has CDR1 SGHTA and CDR2 FQGTGA. Here the CDR3 reads CASSSRGRAGDTQYF. CDR3 DNA: TGTGCCAGCAGCTCCCGAGGCAGGGCTGGAGATACGCAGTATTTT.

The rearrangement links TRBV5-1 to TRBJ2-5, with 7 bases matching TRBD2. Germline V gene data show CDR1 as SGHRS and CDR2 as YFSETQ. The CDR3 has 16 amino acids. J was trimmed by 5 bases and V by 0 bases; bases with no gene match: 10. CDR3 loop: CASSLVLPGEGETQYF. DNA of the CDR3: TGCGCCAGCAGCTTGGTTCTCCCCGGGGAGGGGGAGACCCAGTACTTC. Full variable domain (missing parts from reference TRBV5-1 and TRBJ2-5): KAGVTQTPRYLIKTRGQQVTLSCSPISGHRSVSWYQQTPGQGLQFLFEYFSETQRNKGNFPGRFSGRQFSNSRSEMNVSTLELGDSALYLCASSLVLPGEGETQYFGPGTRLLVL.

The rearrangement links TRBV18 to TRBJ1-4; no clear D. Germline lookup yields CDR1 KGHSH and CDR2 LQKENI. There are 14 residues in the CDR3. V gave up 8 bases and J gave up 7 bases, with 17 bases separating them. The CDR3 sequence is CASGRMGELEKLFF. The DNA of the CDR3 is TGTGCCAGCGGCCGCATGGGCGAGCTTGAAAAACTGTTTTTT.

The rearrangement joins TRBV19 to TRBJ2-7; 7 bases are shared with TRBD1. After removal of 4 bases from V and 0 bases from J, the junction contained 3 bases not matched to a gene. CDR1 is LNHDA, CDR2 SQIVND, per germline (reference sequence). The CDR3 extends over 14 amino acids. DNA of the CDR3: TGTGCCAGTAGTACGACAGGGAACTCCTACGAGCAGTACTTC. Translated: CASSTTGNSYEQYF.

The sample holds one count of this clone. The chain has TRBV5-1 and TRBJ1-1; D is undetermined. Trimming removed 2 bases from V and 6 bases from J, with 14 bases in between. The germline CDR1 and CDR2 sequences are SGHRS and YFSETQ. The CDR3 spans 14 residues. The CDR3 DNA reads TGCGCCAGCAGCTTTGACTCTAAGAAGGCTGAAGCTTTCTTT. It translates to CASSFDSKKAEAFF.

J is TRBJ2-1 and V is TRBV7-2, with a possible D match to TRBD2 (5 bases). CDR1 SGHTA and CDR2 FQGNSA come from the germline V gene. The germline V and J ends were trimmed by 7 bases and 9 bases, with 22 bases remaining between them. The CDR3 has 15 residues. The CDR3 bases are TGTGCCAGCACGCCCTCAGCGGTCCTAATAGGTGAGCAGTTCTTC. As protein: CASTPSAVLIGEQFF.

The chain joins TRBV5-4 to TRBJ1-1; tentatively, D is TRBD1 (5 bases). Per germline, CDR1 SGHNT and CDR2 YYREEE (reference sequence). CDR3 length: 13 residues. Trimming cost V 3 bases and J 4 bases, with 10 bases left between them. CDR3 sequence reads: CASSSPGGTEAFF. CDR3 in DNA: TGTGCCAGCAGCTCGCCGGGGGGCACTGAAGCTTTCTTT.

This chain uses TRBV5-1 with TRBJ1-2, with 7 bases matching TRBD1. The CDR3 length is 15 residues. CDR1 is SGHRS and CDR2 is YFSETQ in the germline V gene. V was clipped by 3 bases and J by 4 bases; unmatched bases: 9. CDR3 sequence reads: CASSSPDRVGYGYTF. The CDR3 DNA follows: TGCGCCAGCAGCTCCCCTGACAGGGTCGGCTATGGCTACACCTTC.

The chain has TRBV11-2 and TRBJ1-1; D is unresolved. The CDR3 extends over 14 amino acids. Germline V gene data show CDR1 as SGHAT and CDR2 as FQNNGV. The V and J ends lost 5 bases and 0 bases respectively, with 10 bases between them. The CDR3 region has the DNA TGTGCCAGCAGCCCCCGGCGGGTGAACACTGAAGCTTTCTTT. Amino acid sequence: CASSPRRVNTEAFF.

CDR3 in amino acids: CASSQEGTSDYNEQFF. Written as DNA, the CDR3 is TGCGCCAGCAGCCAAGAGGGGACTAGCGACTACAATGAGCAGTTCTTC. The chain couples TRBV4-1 to TRBJ2-1, with TRBD2 identical over 10 bases. Germline trimming cut 0 bases from V and 3 bases from J; bases unmatched to any gene: 2. Looked up from germline, CDR1 is MGHRA and CDR2 is YSYEKL. The CDR3 has 16 residues.

V gene TRBV11-2 combines with J gene TRBJ2-1; TRBD1 is a possible D gene (5 bases). Germline V gene lookup returns CDR1 SGHAT and CDR2 FQNNGV. The CDR3 has 13 amino acids. The V end was cut by 5 bases, the J end by 5 bases, with 10 bases between. This CDR3 is CASSRQPNNEQFF. CDR3 in DNA: TGTGCCAGCAGCCGACAGCCAAACAATGAGCAGTTCTTC.

The rearrangement joins TRBV6-1 to TRBJ2-7, with 7 bases aligning to TRBD2. Germline values: CDR1 MNHNS, CDR2 SASEGT. The J segment lost 2 bases and the V segment lost 2 bases, leaving 3 bases of the junction unmatched. There are 14 residues in the CDR3. As DNA, the CDR3 is TGTGCCAGCAGTGAACTAGCGGAAGCCTACGAGCAGTACTTC. Its translation: CASSELAEAYEQYF.

A single count supports this clone. CDR3 sequence (DNA): TGTGCCAGCAGTGAGGAGGGCCGAGAGCAGTTCTTC. This sequence encodes CASSEEGREQFF. The chain combines TRBV6-1 with TRBJ2-1, with D possibly being TRBD2 (6 bases). The CDR3 runs 12 residues. The germline V and J ends were trimmed by 3 bases and 10 bases, with 10 bases remaining between them. Germline-derived CDR1 and CDR2 are MNHNS and SASEGT.

The chain is built from TRBV6-5 and TRBJ1-2; possibly TRBD1 for D (6 bases). The V gene lost 2 bases and the J gene lost 4 bases, with 8 bases spanning the gap. This CDR3 spans 13 amino acids. In germline, CDR1 is MNHEY, CDR2 SVGAGI. The CDR3 nucleotides read TGTGCCAGCAGTTACGGGGGCGGCTATGGCTACACCTTC. It encodes CASSYGGGYGYTF.

This chain uses TRBV11-2 with TRBJ1-2; D perhaps matches TRBD1 (5 bases). Looked up from germline, CDR1 is SGHAT and CDR2 is FQNNGV. Trimming pared 4 bases from V and 7 bases from J, leaving 19 bases between. The CDR3 has 15 amino acids. The CDR3 nucleotides are TGTGCCAGCAGCTCCTTTAGGGGTGACCAGAGTGGCTACACCTTC. Amino acids: CASSSFRGDQSGYTF.

The chain uses TRBV10-3 and TRBJ1-1; no clear D. V dropped 6 bases and J dropped 4 bases, with 15 bases sitting between them. The CDR3 runs 14 residues. From germline, CDR1 is ENHRY and CDR2 SYGVKD. The CDR3 DNA follows: TGTGCCATCAGGACGGAAGAAAGGAGCACTGAAGCTTTCTTT. Its translation is CAIRTEERSTEAFF.

The CDR3 nucleotides are TGTGCCAGTAGAGGGGGGGTGACTTTCTACAATGAGCAGTTCTTC. As protein: CASRGGVTFYNEQFF. V gene TRBV19 combines with J gene TRBJ2-1, with D perhaps matching TRBD2 (7 bases). Germline V CDR1 and CDR2: LNHDA, SQIVND (reference sequence). The CDR3 spans 15 residues. Trimming removed 6 bases from V and 3 bases from J, with 15 bases in between. The full variable domain, in which reference TRBV19 and TRBJ2-1 provide the parts outside the CDR3, is DGGITQSPKYLFRKEGQNVTLSCEQNLNHDAMYWYRQDPGQGLRLIYYSQIVNDFQKGDIAEGYSVSREKKESFPLTVTSAQKNPTAFYLCASRGGVTFYNEQFFGPGTRLTVL.

This chain connects TRBV2 to TRBJ2-7; perhaps TRBD2 as D (5 bases). In germline, CDR1 is SNHLY, CDR2 FYNNEI. The CDR3 contains 14 residues. V lost 5 bases, J lost 1 base, and 12 bases lay in between. As DNA, the CDR3 is TGTGCCAGCAGTCGGGAACTAGGGTCCTACGAGCAGTACTTC. Translated: CASSRELGSYEQYF.

The rearrangement uses TRBV5-4 and TRBJ2-7; unclear D gene. The ends were cut back, 4 bases at V and 5 bases at J, with 13 bases in the middle. Per germline, CDR1 SGHNT and CDR2 YYREEE (reference sequence). The CDR3 consists of 13 residues. Here the CDR3 DNA reads TGTGCCAGCAGCCCAGAACCGTACCACGAGCAGTACTTC. As protein: CASSPEPYHEQYF.

V and J are TRBV19 and TRBJ1-1; maybe TRBD1 (6 bases). From germline, CDR1 is LNHDA and CDR2 SQIVND (reference sequence). This CDR3 is 16 amino acids long. V lost 8 bases to trimming and J lost 1 base, with 20 bases between them. The CDR3 protein is CASRGGAGGRNTEAFF. In DNA, the CDR3 is TGTGCCAGTCGTGGCGGGGCGGGGGGGCGGAACACTGAAGCTTTCTTT.

The chain uses TRBV7-9 and TRBJ2-6, with 8 positions matching TRBD1. V dropped 5 bases and J dropped 2; count of bases not matched to a gene: 2. This CDR3 has 15 amino acids. Germline V CDR1 and CDR2: SEHNR, FQNEAQ (reference sequence). CDR3: CASSVQGAGANVLTF. DNA of the CDR3: TGTGCCAGCAGCGTACAGGGGGCTGGGGCCAACGTCCTGACTTTC.

This chain joins TRBV5-4 and TRBJ2-1; possibly TRBD2 for D (5 bases). The CDR3 runs to 15 residues. V lost 1 base to trimming and J lost 0 bases, with 8 bases between them. Looked up from germline, CDR1 is SGHNT and CDR2 is YYREEE (reference sequence). CDR3 in DNA: TGTGCCAGCAGCTTGTCGGGGAGCTCCTACAATGAGCAGTTCTTC. As protein: CASSLSGSSYNEQFF.

This chain uses TRBV11-2 with TRBJ1-2; D is perhaps TRBD1 (5 bases). Per the germline V gene, CDR1 is SGHAT and CDR2 is FQNNGV. This CDR3 has 15 amino acids. V gave up 2 bases and J gave up 7 bases, with 17 bases separating them. The CDR3 sequence is CASSLSSGGFTGYTF. The CDR3 DNA reads as TGTGCCAGCAGCTTATCGTCCGGGGGGTTCACTGGCTACACCTTC.

The chain links TRBV12-3 or TRBV12-4 to TRBJ2-1; D unclear. The V end was cut by 7 bases, the J end by 5 bases, with 6 bases between. The CDR3 spans 11 residues. The CDR3 DNA sequence: TGTGCCAGCACCTTAAACAATGAGCAGTTCTTC. It specifies CASTLNNEQFF.

This sequence joins TRBV5-4 and TRBJ1-1; D gene ambiguous. The length of the CDR3 is 12 residues. Germline V gives CDR1 SGHNT, CDR2 YYREEE (reference sequence). The V end was cut by 5 bases, the J end by 8 bases, with 13 bases between. The DNA for the CDR3 is TGTGCCAGCAGTTCTCGACTTGCCGAAGCTTTCTTT. Translating it yields CASSSRLAEAFF.

This sequence joins TRBV3-1 (or the pseudogene TRBV3-2) and TRBJ2-5; TRBD1 agrees at 7 bases. Germline CDR1 and CDR2: LGHDT and YNNKEL (reference sequence). The ends lost 3 bases at V and 0 bases at J; junction bases unmatched: 4. This CDR3 region has 15 residues. This chain's CDR3 is CASSQGTAYQETQYF. In DNA, the CDR3 is TGTGCCAGCAGCCAGGGGACAGCGTACCAAGAGACCCAGTACTTC.

The chain employs TRBV3-1 (or the pseudogene TRBV3-2) and TRBJ1-6; 7 nucleotides agree with TRBD1. This CDR3 region has 15 residues. From germline, CDR1 is LGHDT and CDR2 YNNKEL (reference sequence). Losses at the gene ends were 3 bases for V and 8 bases for J; bases not matched to a gene: 7. This CDR3 is CASSQGQLSYSPLHF. The DNA of the CDR3 is TGTGCCAGCAGCCAGGGACAGCTTTCATATTCACCCCTCCACTTT.

The V call is TRBV15, the J call TRBJ2-3; the D gene is possibly TRBD2 (6 bases). The CDR3 runs to 15 residues. The V gene's germline CDR1 is LNHNV and CDR2 YYDKDF (reference sequence). The V and J ends lost 0 bases and 4 bases respectively, with 11 bases between them. The CDR3 nucleotides are TGTGCCACCAGCAGAGATATCCAGCGGGCAGATACGCAGTATTTT. This translates into CATSRDIQRADTQYF.

The chain links TRBV2 to TRBJ1-2; maybe TRBD1 (6 bases). CDR1 is SNHLY, CDR2 FYNNEI, per germline. V lost 0 bases to trimming and J lost 2 bases, with 10 bases between them. The CDR3 totals 15 residues. CDR3 nucleotides: TGTGCCAGCAGTGAAGCGGGGGGGGCCAACTATGGCTACACCTTC. Protein: CASSEAGGANYGYTF.

This rearrangement joins TRBV2 to TRBJ1-6; D is unclear. V gave up 5 bases and J gave up 0 bases, with 14 bases separating them. CDR1 SNHLY and CDR2 FYNNEI come from the germline V gene. CDR3 length: 17 amino acids. CDR3 residues: CASSPGGPSSYNSPLHF. CDR3 DNA sequence: TGTGCCAGCAGTCCTGGAGGGCCGAGCTCCTATAATTCACCCCTCCACTTT.

The chain couples TRBV18 to TRBJ2-5; 10 nucleotides line up with TRBD2. V was pared by 0 bases and J by 5 bases, with 9 bases of the junction left unmatched. Germline V lookup: CDR1 KGHSH, CDR2 LQKENI. CDR3 length equals 17 residues. DNA for the CDR3: TGTGCCAGCTCACCACCACCTGAGCGGGGGGGCCGGGAGACCCAGTACTTC. As protein: CASSPPPERGGRETQYF.

The chain uses TRBV25-1 and TRBJ1-6; a weak D match, TRBD1 (5 bases). V was clipped by 1 base and J by 12 bases, with 16 bases between them. CDR1 is MGHDK and CDR2 is SYGVNS in the germline V gene. This CDR3 has 15 residues. In DNA form, the CDR3 reads TGTGCCAGCAGTGAATTGGGGCAGGGAGGAGGACCCCTCCACTTT. Translating it yields CASSELGQGGGPLHF. The full variable domain, rest sourced from reference TRBV25-1 and TRBJ1-6, is EADIYQTPRYLVIGTGKKITLECSQTMGHDKMYWYQQDPGMELHLIHYSYGVNSTEKGDLSSESTVSRIRTEHFPLTLESARPSHTSQYLCASSELGQGGGPLHFGNGTRLTVT.